These 24 T cell receptor beta chains share one sample of origin, sequenced in a study of vaccination and CD4 T cells after COVID-19 (dated by TCRdb to between 2021 and 2022). The library was generated by PCR. Sequencing was carried out with an Illumina iSeq 100. DNA from cultured CD4+ T cells was subjected to TCR sequencing with the Oncomine TCR Beta short-read assay at the Johns Hopkins FTIC core. TCRdb trimmed public reads at Q25 via fastp, called clones via MiXCR and kept in-frame beta chains. CDR3 protein sequences are deduplicated, and each keeps its most common genes and DNA. This sample is represented by about 19,000 distinct CDR3 sequences; around two fifths of them were singletons. Around 14% of the sample rests with the top ten. Taken with the paper, the label for treatment or condition translates to: roughly 10-day PBMC culture with coronavirus spike peptide pools or control peptides (ViraFEST assay).

These receptors' antigens are unknown. Sequenced material: cultured CD4+ T cells from blood. The receptors here all came from a human donor with COVID-19.

The chain has TRBV4-2 and TRBJ2-3; TRBD2 is a possible D gene (5 bases). Germline CDR1 reads LGHNA; CDR2 reads YNFKEQ. V lost 4 bases and J lost 0, with 8 bases in between. There are 14 residues in the CDR3. CDR3 sequence (DNA): TGTGCCAGCAGCCGGGAGACCAGCACAGATACGCAGTATTTT. This codes for CASSRETSTDTQYF.

The V call is TRBV7-9, the J call TRBJ2-2; possible D gene TRBD1, 5 bases. The V gene lost 3 bases and the J gene lost 3 bases, with 8 bases spanning the gap. Germline lookup yields CDR1 SEHNR and CDR2 FQNEAQ (reference sequence). The CDR3 length is 14 residues. The CDR3 protein is CASSLDTYTGELFF. CDR3 DNA sequence: TGTGCCAGCAGCTTGGACACTTACACCGGGGAGCTGTTTTTT.

This sequence joins TRBV20-1 and TRBJ2-1; the D is unclear. Germline V gives CDR1 DFQATT, CDR2 SNEGSKA (reference sequence). The CDR3 has 11 amino acids. V dropped 5 bases and J dropped 9 bases, with 11 bases sitting between them. This CDR3 is CSAGISGEQFF. CDR3 DNA sequence: TGCAGTGCTGGAATCTCGGGTGAGCAGTTCTTC.

In this sample, this clonotype turned up once. The V gene is TRBV20-1, the J gene TRBJ2-7; possible D gene TRBD2, 5 bases. The germline V gene has CDR1 DFQATT and CDR2 SNEGSKA (reference sequence). The CDR3 covers 14 residues. Trimming took 3 bases from V and 3 from J, leaving 15 bases between them. The CDR3 coding sequence is TGCAGTGCTAGGCTAGCCCTTGGTATCTACGAGCAGTACTTC. Translation: CSARLALGIYEQYF.

This clonotype was observed a handful of times. Sequence at one end of the junction differs from germline and may be a read error. The chain employs TRBV7-7 and TRBJ2-7; 7 bases are a match to TRBD1. The CDR3 is 18 residues long. CDR1 is SSHAT, CDR2 FNYEAQ, per germline (reference sequence). CDR3 nucleotides: TGTGCTAGCAGCCGGACAGGTGAGCGGTCGAGAGGGAGATACGAGCAGTACTTC. It translates to CASSRTGERSRGRYEQYF.

This sequence joins TRBV6-1 and TRBJ1-5, with 7 bases identical to TRBD1. TRBJ2-3 explains the end of the DNA better; the J call may be wrong. The CDR3 sequence is 13 residues long. The germline gives CDR1 MNHNS, CDR2 SASEGT. CDR3 coding DNA: TGTGCCAGCAATGACAGGGAAAATCAGCCCCAGTATTTT. Protein sequence: CASNDRENQPQYF.

V is TRBV12-3 or TRBV12-4 and J is TRBJ1-1; 10 bases agree with TRBD1. The CDR3 is made up of 15 amino acids. The junction had 4 bases not matched to a gene; V was cut back by 1 base and J by 5 bases. The DNA for the CDR3 is TGTGCCAGCAGTTTAGGGGACAGGGGAGGTACTGAAGCTTTCTTT. Its protein is CASSLGDRGGTEAFF.

This chain links TRBV19 with TRBJ1-6, with 7 bases identical to TRBD1. Germline CDR1 is LNHDA and CDR2 is SQIVND (reference sequence). The V segment lost 9 bases and the J segment 0 bases; nucleotides outside the gene matches: 8. The CDR3 is 16 amino acids. The CDR3: CASRGQIGSYNSPLHF. The DNA of the CDR3 is TGTGCCAGCCGGGGACAGATTGGCTCCTATAATTCACCCCTCCACTTT.

This clonotype was detected a few times. The rearrangement uses TRBV7-8 and TRBJ2-2; the D is unclear. V was shortened by 5 bases and J by 7 bases, with 8 bases between the two germline ends. Germline CDR1 is SGHVS and CDR2 is FQNEAQ. The CDR3 contains 12 residues. The CDR3 DNA is TGTGCCAGCAGCCCCCATGGCGGGGAGCTGTTTTTT. Translated, it gives CASSPHGGELFF.

This clonotype was seen a handful of times. V and J are TRBV7-3 and TRBJ2-3, with 8 bases matching TRBD2. V shed 4 bases, J shed 2 bases, and the junction held 8 bases outside the gene matches. The CDR3 is 16 amino acids. Germline V lookup: CDR1 SGHTA, CDR2 FQGTGA. CDR3 nucleotides: TGTGCCAGCAGCTCGAAAACGGGGGGGTACACAGATACGCAGTATTTT. Encoded protein: CASSSKTGGYTDTQYF.

There are a few counts of this clonotype. V gene TRBV11-1 combines with J gene TRBJ2-3, with a weak D call TRBD1 (6 bases). The germline gives CDR1 SGHAT, CDR2 FQDESV (reference sequence). The CDR3 has 15 amino acids. The V end was cut by 3 bases, the J end by 0 bases, with 10 bases between. The CDR3 DNA sequence: TGTGCCAGCAGCTTGGACAGAATCAGCACAGATACGCAGTATTTT. Translating gives CASSLDRISTDTQYF.

This clonotype has a handful of counts. V and J are TRBV12-3 or TRBV12-4 and TRBJ2-2, with TRBD2 matching over 8 bases. The ends lost 4 bases at V and 4 bases at J; junction bases unmatched: 8. The CDR3 runs 16 residues. The CDR3 spells CASSSGLASGTGELFF. CDR3 nucleotide sequence: TGTGCCAGCAGTTCCGGACTAGCTTCAGGCACCGGGGAGCTGTTTTTT.

The J gene is TRBJ1-6, the V gene TRBV28, with D perhaps matching TRBD1 (6 bases). Germline loops: CDR1 MDHEN, CDR2 SYDVKM. There are 16 residues in the CDR3. V was shortened by 6 bases and J by 1 base, with 13 bases between the two germline ends. DNA of the CDR3: TGTGCCAGCAGCCGACCACAGGGTTCCTATAATTCACCCCTCCACTTT. This codes for CASSRPQGSYNSPLHF.

V usage is TRBV6-2 or TRBV6-3 and J usage is TRBJ2-5; D call uncertain. Germline V gene lookup returns CDR1 MNHEY and CDR2 SVGEGT. This CDR3 comprises 13 residues. V was cut by 5 bases and J by 5 bases, with 12 bases left in between. CDR3 amino acids: CASSNEVVETQYF. The CDR3 DNA is TGTGCCAGCAGTAACGAGGTTGTGGAGACCCAGTACTTC.

J is TRBJ1-6 and V is TRBV28; TRBD1 agrees at 9 bases. V lost 10 bases, J lost 7 bases, and 8 bases stayed unmatched. This CDR3 spans 14 amino acids. Germline CDR1 is MDHEN and CDR2 is SYDVKM. The CDR3 reads CATGTGQRNSPLHF. The DNA of the CDR3 is TGTGCCACCGGGACAGGGCAGAGGAATTCACCCCTCCACTTT.

This clonotype was picked up a small number of times. The chain recombines TRBV20-1 with TRBJ1-4, with 10 bases identical to TRBD1. Trimming removed 3 bases from V and 8 bases from J; junction bases left unmatched: 9. The germline gives CDR1 DFQATT, CDR2 SNEGSKA (reference sequence). CDR3 length: 15 residues. The CDR3 DNA reads as TGCAGTGCTAGCCCGGGGACAGGGGACGGAGAAAAACTGTTTTTT. This codes for CSASPGTGDGEKLFF.

The rearrangement uses TRBV7-2 and TRBJ2-1, with TRBD2 as a possible D gene (6 bases). The CDR3 has 16 residues. The germline V and J ends were trimmed by 3 bases and 3 bases, with 15 bases remaining between them. Germline CDR1 reads SGHTA; CDR2 reads FQGNSA. The CDR3 loop is CASSLTRTTLYNEQFF. As DNA, the CDR3 is TGTGCCAGCAGCTTGACTAGAACGACCCTCTACAATGAGCAGTTCTTC.

The table lists this clonotype with a count of one. J is TRBJ1-2 and V is TRBV4-2; tentative D call: TRBD1 (5 bases). The CDR3 is made up of 14 amino acids. Trimming took 0 bases from V and 7 from J, leaving 12 bases between them. From germline, CDR1 is LGHNA and CDR2 YNFKEQ. CDR3 DNA: TGTGCCAGCAGCCAAGATCCAGGGAGTGCTGGCTACACCTTC. The encoded protein is CASSQDPGSAGYTF.

This clonotype was picked up a small number of times. The chain employs TRBV6-5 and TRBJ1-6; D not resolved. CDR3 length: 14 residues. Trimming removed 4 bases from V and 0 bases from J, with 4 bases in between. Germline V CDR1 and CDR2: MNHEY, SVGAGI. CDR3 in DNA: TGTGCCAGCAGTTTTCGCTCCTATAATTCACCCCTCCACTTT. Residues: CASSFRSYNSPLHF.

This clonotype was detected a few times. The chain couples TRBV4-3 to TRBJ1-1, with D tentatively TRBD1 (5 bases). Germline V CDR1 and CDR2: LGHNA, YSLEER. This CDR3 has 17 amino acids. The ends were cut back, 1 base at V and 4 bases at J, with 19 bases in the middle. This chain's CDR3 is CASSQVPGTRVGTEAFF. The CDR3 DNA reads TGCGCCAGCAGCCAAGTTCCGGGGACCAGGGTTGGCACTGAAGCTTTCTTT.

The chain links TRBV5-1 to TRBJ2-3, with 7 bases fitting TRBD2. Germline V gives CDR1 SGHRS, CDR2 YFSETQ. The V and J ends lost 1 base and 3 bases, in that order; junction bases with no gene match: 5. This CDR3 is built from 15 residues. The CDR3 loop reads CASSLRGVVTDTQYF. In DNA form, the CDR3 reads TGCGCCAGCAGCTTGCGGGGGGTCGTGACAGATACGCAGTATTTT.

V usage is TRBV28 and J usage is TRBJ1-5; D uncertain. V was cut by 2 bases and J by 7 bases, with 9 bases left in between. Germline loops: CDR1 MDHEN, CDR2 SYDVKM. This CDR3 comprises 13 residues. The DNA for the CDR3 is TGTGCCAGCAGTTTAATAGGCGGGCAGCCCCAGCATTTT. Translation gives CASSLIGGQPQHF.

This clonotype was counted a few times. The chain uses TRBV20-1 and TRBJ2-7; weak D call: TRBD2 (6 bases). Per germline, CDR1 DFQATT and CDR2 SNEGSKA (reference sequence). With 6 bases removed from V and 2 bases from J, the gap between germline ends came to 8 bases. The CDR3 loop spans 11 amino acids. The chain's CDR3 is CSARGPYEQYF. The CDR3 coding sequence is TGCAGTGCGCGGGGCCCCTACGAGCAGTACTTC.

CDR3 coding DNA: TGTGCCAGCAGACTAGGCCAACAGGGTAACTCACCCCTCCACTTT. Translating it yields CASRLGQQGNSPLHF. This chain connects TRBV12-3 or TRBV12-4 to TRBJ1-6; D is perhaps TRBD1 (6 bases). The CDR3 is 15 residues long. V was shortened by 6 bases and J by 10 bases, with 19 bases between the two germline ends.